This TCR beta chain was recorded in a study of blood T cell repertoires in COVID-19. Study at large: Sample material is recorded as cDNA or gDNA derived from T cells, B-cell-depleted T cells, or PBMCs.

With 10 bases clipped from V and 5 bases from J, the junction kept 6 bases outside the gene matches. Looked up from germline, CDR1 is ENHRY and CDR2 is SYGVKD. This CDR3 contains 13 residues. Produced via immunoSEQ multiplex PCR; TCRdb's table is partial and in-frame only. The sample consists of more than 300,000 clones, approximately 91% of them appearing once. The study drew participants aged about 18 to 89 years from 20 to 30 US areas. This sequence originates from a woman between 40 and 55 years old who had been exposed to COVID-19. The chain recombines TRBV10-3 with TRBJ2-1, with 9 bases identical to TRBD2. The sequenced material came from PBMCs or T cells enriched from blood (not recorded which). CDR3 amino acids: CATSSGKDNEQFF. The CDR3 DNA sequence: TGTGCCACTTCTAGCGGGAAGGACAATGAGCAGTTCTTC.